This T cell receptor (beta chain) emerged from a study of blood T cell repertoires in COVID-19. Study-level background: Specimens from acute and convalescent COVID-19 originated in the United States, Italy and Spain. Nucleic acid was either cDNA or gDNA, and it came from T cells, B-cell-depleted T cells, or PBMCs.

Original methodology: Quantification of nucleated cells was approximated via reference gene primer amplification. Produced via immunoSEQ multiplex PCR; TCRdb's table is partial and in-frame only. V, J and clone size were drawn from that table, and D and trimming were deduced from the DNA. The sample carries a few hundred thousand clones, about 89% recorded once. The V end lost 3 bases, the J end lost 5 bases, and 19 bases lay between the germline ends. The CDR3 is 17 amino acids. CDR1 MNHNS and CDR2 SASEGT come from the germline V gene. The material sequenced was peripheral blood. This receptor was identified in a woman aged 45-60 years with acute or convalescent COVID-19. The chain links TRBV6-1 to TRBJ2-2, with D perhaps TRBD1 (6 bases). This CDR3 reads CASSDFMGTPRTGELFF. In DNA form, the CDR3 reads TGTGCCAGCAGTGATTTTATGGGGACACCCCGTACCGGGGAGCTGTTTTTT.